This T cell receptor beta chain was captured by sequencing in a study of blood T cell repertoires in COVID-19. Germline CDR1 is SGDLS and CDR2 is YYNGEE. The CDR3 has 16 amino acids. Trimming left V 4 bases short and J 0 bases short, with 17 bases between. Method: immunoSEQ multiplex PCR; TCRdb's copy keeps in-frame clones and lacks some. This repertoire shows some 150,000 clones, around 83% found once; its top ten account for approximately 9.4%. The chain carries TRBV9 and TRBJ2-7; weak D call: TRBD1 (5 bases). Material: peripheral blood. The origin of this receptor is a woman aged 50 to 60 with acute or convalescent COVID-19. The CDR3 DNA reads TGTGCCAGCAGCCCCACTGTAGGGGTCGTCTCCTACGAGCAGTACTTC. It is translated as CASSPTVGVVSYEQYF. The variable domain in full, completed from reference TRBV9 and TRBJ2-7, reads DSGVTQTPKHLITATGQRVTLRCSPRSGDLSVYWYQQSLDQGLQFLIQYYNGEERAKGNILERFSAQQFPDLHSELNLSSLELGDSALYFCASSPTVGVVSYEQYFGPGTRLTVT.